Following are 6 T cell receptor beta chains from one sample sequenced in a study of early T cells in non-severe SARS-CoV-2 infection. In TCRdb, the 5' RACE reads were re-called with MiXCR into one record per CDR3 protein. The sample lists 75,000 to 80,000 distinct CDR3 sequences, about a sixth occurring once. The source material was whole blood. The receptors here all came from an adult who was a healthcare worker with PCR-confirmed SARS-CoV-2 infection or an uninfected control (not recorded which).

This clonotype was found a few times. The chain joins TRBV7-9 to TRBJ1-5; D is possibly TRBD1 (5 bases). The CDR3 contains 16 residues. V was pared by 5 bases and J by 0 bases, with 14 bases between. In germline, CDR1 is SEHNR, CDR2 FQNEAQ (reference sequence). The CDR3 sequence is CASSPGTAGSNQPQHF. The CDR3 region has the DNA TGTGCCAGCAGCCCTGGGACGGCGGGTAGCAATCAGCCCCAGCATTTT.

In its sample, this clonotype was seen a few times. The chain recombines TRBV3-1 with TRBJ2-2, with D possibly matching TRBD2 (6 bases). Per the germline V gene, CDR1 is LGHDT and CDR2 is YNNKEL (reference sequence). Trimming took off 0 bases at V and 8 bases at J, with 10 bases between the two ends. The CDR3 contains 14 residues. The CDR3 DNA is TGTGCCAGCAGCCAAGATTGGAGGGAAGGGGAGCTGTTTTTT. Translated, it gives CASSQDWREGELFF.

This clonotype was recorded at least ten times. The gene calls are TRBV7-9 and TRBJ1-1; 9 bases fit TRBD1. Germline CDR1 reads SEHNR; CDR2 reads FQNEAQ (reference sequence). This CDR3 region has 13 residues. Trimming cost V 9 bases and J 5 bases; bases outside gene matches: 7. CDR3 coding DNA: TGTGCCAGTGCCGGGACAGGGATTACTGAAGCTTTCTTT. This codes for CASAGTGITEAFF.

This clonotype was counted ten times or more. The chain joins TRBV28 to TRBJ1-1, with a possible D match to TRBD1 (5 bases). Germline values: CDR1 MDHEN, CDR2 SYDVKM. V was shortened by 6 bases and J by 10 bases, with 21 bases between the two germline ends. This CDR3 has 14 residues. The CDR3 DNA sequence: TGTGCCAGCAGCCCCTCCGGGGCGTCGGCGGCAGCTTTCTTT. This sequence encodes CASSPSGASAAAFF.

This rearrangement joins TRBV20-1 to TRBJ1-5, with D hard to call. Germline loops: CDR1 DFQATT, CDR2 SNEGSKA (reference sequence). Between the trimmed V and J ends, which lost 0 bases and 0 bases, there was a span of 9 bases. The CDR3 contains 15 residues. CDR3: CSAREGPNSNQPQHF. The CDR3 DNA sequence: TGCAGTGCTAGAGAAGGACCAAATAGCAATCAGCCCCAGCATTTT.

There are a few counts of this clonotype. This rearrangement joins TRBV21-1 to TRBJ1-5; the DNA was not used to check the table's D call, TRBD1. TRBV21-1 constitutes a pseudogene. The CDR3 covers 17 residues. The CDR3 protein is CASSPPSVSQGNQPQHF. The CDR3, as DNA: TGTGCCAGCAGCCCACCCAGCGTCTCTCAGGGGAATCAGCCCCAGCATTTT.